These 31 T cell receptor beta chains came from one sample sequenced in a study of early T cells in non-severe SARS-CoV-2 infection. TCRdb passed the 5' RACE reads through MiXCR, listing each CDR3 protein once. The sample contains 20,000 to 25,000 distinct CDR3 sequences, roughly 3.5% of which appear only once. Sequencing input: whole blood. These receptors all stem from an adult who was a healthcare worker with PCR-confirmed SARS-CoV-2 infection or an uninfected control (not recorded which).

The sample holds many counts of this clonotype. The rearrangement joins TRBV6-1 to TRBJ1-6, with 9 bases matching TRBD1. Germline V lookup: CDR1 MNHNS, CDR2 SASEGT. Trimming took 5 bases from V and 9 from J; bases not matched to a gene: 8. There are 15 residues in the CDR3. The CDR3 nucleotides read TGTGCCAGCAGTCTACCGACAGGGGGTCGTTCACCCCTCCACTTT. This gives the protein CASSLPTGGRSPLHF.

This clonotype was seen repeatedly, ten times or more. V and J are TRBV6-5 and TRBJ2-1, with TRBD1 matching over 9 bases. Germline values: CDR1 MNHEY, CDR2 SVGAGI. V lost 6 bases to trimming and J lost 6 bases; unmatched junction nucleotides: 12. This CDR3 has 16 amino acids. The CDR3 sequence is CASSYGDRVLPNEQFF. The DNA for the CDR3 is TGTGCCAGCAGCTACGGGGACAGGGTTCTCCCCAATGAGCAGTTCTTC.

This clonotype showed up just a few times. The genes are TRBV5-1 and TRBJ2-3; unclear D gene. The CDR3 has 11 residues. Germline loops: CDR1 SGHRS, CDR2 YFSETQ. V dropped 0 bases and J dropped 8 bases, with 4 bases sitting between them. CDR3 sequence (DNA): TGCGCCAGCAGCTTGGATATTACGCAGTATTTT. Protein sequence: CASSLDITQYF.

By share, this clonotype counts as medium-sized. The rearrangement joins TRBV7-6 to TRBJ2-1, with 7 nucleotides matching TRBD2. The CDR3 spans 18 residues. V shed 5 bases, J shed 1 base, and the junction held 14 bases outside the gene matches. Germline V gene data show CDR1 as SGHVS and CDR2 as FNYEAQ. The CDR3 sequence is CASSRMGSGRLSYNEQFF. DNA of the CDR3: TGTGCCAGCAGCCGAATGGGCTCCGGGAGGCTTTCCTACAATGAGCAGTTCTTC.

Ten or more counts support this clonotype. The chain carries TRBV7-6 and TRBJ2-3, with D unresolved. In germline, CDR1 is SGHVS, CDR2 FNYEAQ. CDR3 size: 13 residues. Deletions cut 5 bases from V and 6 bases from J, with 12 bases between. CDR3 protein: CASSHQPKDTQYF. CDR3 DNA sequence: TGTGCCAGCAGCCACCAACCCAAGGATACGCAGTATTTT.

This clonotype showed up many times. The chain recombines TRBV7-9 with TRBJ1-6, with D perhaps TRBD1 (6 bases). Germline CDR1 SEHNR, CDR2 FQNEAQ (reference sequence). The CDR3 covers 15 residues. Between the trimmed V and J ends, which lost 0 bases and 6 bases, there was a span of 9 bases. CDR3 nucleotide sequence: TGTGCCAGCAGCTTAGCCGGGGGCAGTAATTCACCCCTCCACTTT. This codes for CASSLAGGSNSPLHF.

This clonotype was seen ten or more times. The V gene is TRBV5-4, the J gene TRBJ2-5; 9 bases map to TRBD1. The germline gives CDR1 SGHNT, CDR2 YYREEE (reference sequence). The CDR3 sequence is 15 residues long. V lost 4 bases to trimming and J lost 5 bases; unmatched junction nucleotides: 9. DNA for the CDR3: TGTGCCAGCAGCGGTGGGACAGGGTTGCCGGAGACCCAGTACTTC. It codes for CASSGGTGLPETQYF.

In its sample, this clonotype was seen many times. The rearrangement links TRBV7-9 to TRBJ1-1, with D possibly matching TRBD1 (5 bases). V lost 5 bases and J 2 bases, leaving 12 bases between the germline ends. CDR3 length: 14 residues. Germline assignment: CDR1 SEHNR and CDR2 FQNEAQ (reference sequence). The CDR3 is CASSTRQRNTEAFF. Written as DNA, the CDR3 is TGTGCCAGCAGCACCCGACAGAGAAACACTGAAGCTTTCTTT.

This clonotype was observed a handful of times. The chain employs TRBV28 and TRBJ1-6; D remains unclear. The CDR3 runs to 12 residues. Germline V CDR1 and CDR2: MDHEN, SYDVKM. Trimming took off 3 bases at V and 8 bases at J, with 5 bases between the two ends. For the CDR3, the DNA is TGTGCCAGCAGTTTGATTGATTCACCCCTCCACTTT. It is translated as CASSLIDSPLHF.

This clonotype is classed as medium-sized. CDR3 in DNA: TGTGCCAGCAGCTTAGCGTCCGGACGTGGGTCTGGTTGGCAGTTCTTC. Its translation: CASSLASGRGSGWQFF. The V and J genes are TRBV11-1 and TRBJ2-1; the D is unclear. Germline lookup yields CDR1 SGHAT and CDR2 FQDESV (reference sequence). The V end lost 0 bases, the J end lost 12 bases, and 21 bases lay between the germline ends. The CDR3 sequence is 16 residues long.

This clonotype appeared many times. This chain connects TRBV5-4 to TRBJ1-2, with 7 bases matching TRBD1. With 2 bases clipped from V and 8 bases from J, the junction kept 12 bases outside the gene matches. Per the germline V gene, CDR1 is SGHNT and CDR2 is YYREEE (reference sequence). This CDR3 is 15 amino acids long. The CDR3 loop is CASSFRRQGLEGYTF. As DNA, the CDR3 is TGTGCCAGCAGCTTCAGGCGACAGGGCTTGGAAGGCTACACCTTC.

The rearrangement joins TRBV10-3 to TRBJ2-3; D call uncertain. The CDR3 contains 14 residues. Germline-derived CDR1 and CDR2 are ENHRY and SYGVKD. V lost 2 bases and J lost 1, with 7 bases in between. This chain's CDR3 is CAISERKGTDTQYF. The CDR3 DNA reads TGTGCCATCAGTGAGAGGAAGGGCACAGATACGCAGTATTTT.

This clonotype was counted ten times or more. This chain connects TRBV6-4 to TRBJ2-6, with D possibly TRBD1 on 5 matching bases. This CDR3 contains 16 residues. V was clipped by 4 bases and J by 0 bases, with 10 bases between them. Germline V lookup: CDR1 MRHNA, CDR2 SNTAGT. The CDR3 reads CASSGETVSGANVLTF. The CDR3 bases are TGTGCCAGCAGTGGCGAGACAGTCTCTGGGGCCAACGTCCTGACTTTC.

In this sample, this clonotype turned up a few times. The germline gene is not matched at one end of the junction; a read error may be the cause. This chain joins TRBV7-7 and TRBJ2-1; D remains ambiguous. CDR3 length equals 15 residues. Germline CDR1 reads SSHAT; CDR2 reads FNYEAQ (reference sequence). The CDR3 DNA follows: TGTGCTAGCAGCTTAGATTTGCGGTCCTACAATGAGCAGTTCTTC. It translates to CASSLDLRSYNEQFF.

By its share, this clonotype is medium-sized (0.01 to 0.1%). The chain has TRBV24-1 and TRBJ2-1; TRBD1 aligns across 7 bases. The CDR3 extends over 17 amino acids. V lost 9 bases to trimming and J lost 6 bases; unmatched junction nucleotides: 19. From germline, CDR1 is KGHDR and CDR2 SFDVKD. DNA for the CDR3: TGTGCCACCGCCCCCCGCGGTCCCGGGACAGTGAGCAATGAGCAGTTCTTC. Its translation is CATAPRGPGTVSNEQFF.

This clonotype was seen ten or more times. The rearrangement joins TRBV24-1 to TRBJ2-1, with D unresolved. The CDR3 contains 16 residues. Trimming left V 2 bases short and J 1 base short, with 11 bases between. Germline V CDR1 and CDR2: KGHDR, SFDVKD. The CDR3 DNA sequence: TGTGCCACCAGTGATTGGTCTACCTATTCCTACAATGAGCAGTTCTTC. Amino acids: CATSDWSTYSYNEQFF.

In this sample, this clonotype turned up many times. V usage is TRBV10-1 and J usage is TRBJ2-7; D not resolved. V lost 8 bases to trimming and J lost 12 bases, with 14 bases between them. CDR1 is WNHNN and CDR2 is SYGVQD in the germline V gene (reference sequence). The CDR3 contains 10 residues. CDR3 sequence: CASPRTWGYF. The DNA of the CDR3 is TGCGCCAGCCCCCGGACCTGGGGGTACTTC.

There are many counts of this clonotype. This chain uses TRBV18 with TRBJ2-1; D may correspond to TRBD1 or TRBD2 (5 bases each). CDR1 and CDR2 (germline): KGHSH, LQKENI. With 3 bases removed from V and 4 bases from J, the gap between germline ends came to 10 bases. The CDR3 length is 14 residues. CDR3 residues: CASSPWDDYNEQFF. The CDR3 DNA follows: TGTGCCAGCTCACCTTGGGACGATTACAATGAGCAGTTCTTC.

The V and J genes are TRBV11-3 and TRBJ2-5, with a weak D call TRBD2 (5 bases). The V end lost 3 bases, the J end lost 0 bases, and 8 bases lay between the germline ends. This CDR3 region has 14 residues. Germline lookup yields CDR1 SGHNT and CDR2 YENEEA. CDR3 sequence (DNA): TGTGCCAGCAGCTTGAAGGGAGACCAAGAGACCCAGTACTTC. Amino acid sequence: CASSLKGDQETQYF.

This clonotype was counted at least ten times. V and J are TRBV9 and TRBJ2-3; 14 positions agree with TRBD2. CDR3 length equals 20 residues. The V gene's germline CDR1 is SGDLS and CDR2 YYNGEE. V gave up 0 bases and J gave up 2 bases; unmatched junction bases: 11. DNA of the CDR3: TGTGCCAGCAGCGTAGACCCATGGACTAGCGGGGGGACTATCACAGATACGCAGTATTTT. It codes for CASSVDPWTSGGTITDTQYF. The entire variable domain, with the rest obtained from reference TRBV9 and TRBJ2-3, is as follows: DSGVTQTPKHLITATGQRVTLRCSPRSGDLSVYWYQQSLDQGLQFLIQYYNGEERAKGNILERFSAQQFPDLHSELNLSSLELGDSALYFCASSVDPWTSGGTITDTQYFGPGTRLTVL.

This clonotype has at least ten counts. This chain uses TRBV5-4 with TRBJ1-6; possibly TRBD1 for D (5 bases). V shed 2 bases and J shed 7 bases, with 10 bases lying between them. CDR3 length: 14 residues. Germline V gene data show CDR1 as SGHNT and CDR2 as YYREEE (reference sequence). The CDR3 here is CASSFYPGNSPLHF. In DNA form, the CDR3 reads TGTGCCAGCAGCTTTTACCCAGGGAATTCACCCCTCCACTTT.

Ten or more counts support this clonotype. The V gene is TRBV12-3 or TRBV12-4, the J gene TRBJ2-3; D is ambiguous. V lost 5 bases and J lost 7, with 16 bases in between. This CDR3 contains 14 residues. CDR3 in amino acids: CASSRAASINTQYF. The DNA of the CDR3 is TGTGCCAGCAGTCGCGCTGCATCCATCAATACGCAGTATTTT.

This clonotype has a count of ten or more. The chain recombines TRBV24-1 with TRBJ2-1, with TRBD2 as a possible D gene (6 bases). The CDR3 loop spans 13 amino acids. Trimming pared 5 bases from V and 6 bases from J, leaving 10 bases between. Germline V gene lookup returns CDR1 KGHDR and CDR2 SFDVKD. CDR3 protein: CATSGPGLNEQFF. CDR3 sequence (DNA): TGTGCCACCAGTGGACCGGGACTCAATGAGCAGTTCTTC.

At least ten counts were recorded for this clonotype. This chain joins TRBV3-1 and TRBJ2-7, with D possibly TRBD1 on 6 matching bases. V lost 1 base, J lost 2 bases, and 9 bases lay in between. This CDR3 has 14 amino acids. Per the germline V gene, CDR1 is LGHDT and CDR2 is YNNKEL (reference sequence). The CDR3 sequence: CASSQGTGTYEQYF. CDR3 DNA sequence: TGTGCCAGCAGCCAAGGCACAGGGACCTACGAGCAGTACTTC.

This clonotype was counted ten times or more. V usage is TRBV6-6 and J usage is TRBJ2-5; 7 nucleotides align to TRBD2. The CDR3 length is 14 residues. V dropped 6 bases and J dropped 2; count of bases not matched to a gene: 6. The germline V gene has CDR1 MNHNY and CDR2 SVGAGI (reference sequence). The CDR3 here is CASSPHSGQETQYF. CDR3 sequence (DNA): TGTGCCAGCAGCCCACATAGCGGGCAAGAGACCCAGTACTTC.

This clonotype was recorded many times. The chain links TRBV7-3 to TRBJ2-4; tentatively, D is TRBD1 or TRBD2 (6 bases each). Germline V gene lookup returns CDR1 SGHTA and CDR2 FQGTGA. The CDR3 extends over 18 amino acids. V shed 10 bases and J shed 0 bases, with 25 bases lying between them. The chain's CDR3 is CATHKGGFKTLAKNIQYF. The CDR3, as DNA: TGTGCCACGCATAAGGGGGGCTTCAAAACTCTAGCCAAAAACATTCAGTACTTC.

This clonotype has ten or more counts. The CDR3: CASSPGVGYEQYF. DNA for the CDR3: TGTGCCAGCAGCCCCGGCGTAGGCTACGAGCAGTACTTC. This sequence joins TRBV9 and TRBJ2-7, with no clear D. The CDR3 is 13 residues long. Trimming pared 4 bases from V and 3 bases from J, leaving 11 bases between. Germline values: CDR1 SGDLS, CDR2 YYNGEE. The full variable domain, rest sourced from reference TRBV9 and TRBJ2-7, is DSGVTQTPKHLITATGQRVTLRCSPRSGDLSVYWYQQSLDQGLQFLIQYYNGEERAKGNILERFSAQQFPDLHSELNLSSLELGDSALYFCASSPGVGYEQYFGPGTRLTVT.

To note about this clonotype: One junction end does not reproduce the germline sequence, and a read error may be involved. This chain uses TRBV3-1 with TRBJ2-7; D is unresolved. CDR3 length equals 13 residues. CDR1 is LGHDT and CDR2 is YNNKEL in the germline V gene (reference sequence). CDR3 sequence: CASSQHATYKQYF. The DNA for the CDR3 is TGTGCCAGCAGCCAGCACGCCACCTACAAGCAGTACTTC.

This clonotype is labeled as medium-sized (0.01 to 0.1%). In nucleotides, the CDR3 is TGTGCCAGTAGTTATAGCAATCAGCCCCAGCATTTT. Residues: CASSYSNQPQHF. The V gene is TRBV19, the J gene TRBJ1-5; D is uncertain. This CDR3 spans 12 amino acids. The V gene's germline CDR1 is LNHDA and CDR2 SQIVND (reference sequence). V gave up 5 bases and J gave up 0 bases, with 2 bases separating them.

This clonotype has ten or more counts. The chain joins TRBV11-3 to TRBJ2-1; tentatively, D is TRBD1 (6 bases). Between the trimmed V and J ends, which lost 5 bases and 8 bases, there was a span of 16 bases. Germline CDR1 reads SGHNT; CDR2 reads YENEEA. The CDR3 runs 14 residues. CDR3 in DNA: TGTGCCAGCAGCCTAACAGGGTACGGGGATGAGCAGTTCTTC. It is translated as CASSLTGYGDEQFF.

This clonotype was seen many times. V usage is TRBV20-1 and J usage is TRBJ2-1; unclear D gene. Germline V gene data show CDR1 as DFQATT and CDR2 as SNEGSKA (reference sequence). This CDR3 has 16 amino acids. V lost 1 base to trimming and J lost 3 bases, with 16 bases between them. CDR3 nucleotides: TGCAGTGCTAGAGCTCCATCCGGTTACTACTACAATGAGCAGTTCTTC. It specifies CSARAPSGYYYNEQFF.